What follows are 26 T cell receptor beta chains derived from one specimen sequenced in a study of memory CD4+ T cells and cytomegalovirus serostatus. The protocol was immunoSEQ multiplex PCR, while the TCRdb copy is restricted to in-frame clones and leaves out a portion. The data hold roughly 49,000 clones, with about 73% observed a single time. Single viable CD3+CD4+CD8-CD45RO+ cells were sorted as the memory CD4+ T cells. Input material: memory CD4+ T cells from blood. The receptor set was obtained from an adult in good health and CMV-seronegative.

The rearrangement joins TRBV9 to TRBJ1-1; D unclear. The CDR3 runs 14 residues. V was trimmed by 3 bases and J by 4 bases, leaving 13 bases between them. Germline CDR1 reads SGDLS; CDR2 reads YYNGEE. CDR3 in DNA: TGTGCCAGCAGCGCAGTCCACAGAACCACTGAAGCTTTCTTT. Residues: CASSAVHRTTEAFF.

This clone was recorded once. This rearrangement joins TRBV28 to TRBJ1-2; unclear D gene. Trimming cost V 4 bases and J 1 base, with 10 bases left between them. Germline loops: CDR1 MDHEN, CDR2 SYDVKM. This CDR3 is 14 amino acids long. The CDR3 DNA reads TGTGCCAGCAGTTCCCCTCCGGGTAACTATGGCTACACCTTC. Encoded protein: CASSSPPGNYGYTF.

The chain carries TRBV30 and TRBJ2-7; no reliable D call. The germline gives CDR1 GTSNPN, CDR2 SVGIG (reference sequence). CDR3 length equals 11 residues. Trimming removed 4 bases from V and 0 bases from J, with 4 bases in between. The CDR3 loop is CAWKSSYEQYF. CDR3 sequence (DNA): TGTGCCTGGAAGTCCTCCTACGAGCAGTACTTC.

The chain is built from TRBV7-9 and TRBJ1-1, with D uncertain. CDR1 is SEHNR, CDR2 FQNEAQ, per germline (reference sequence). The CDR3 length is 15 residues. V shed 5 bases and J shed 1 base, with 14 bases lying between them. CDR3 loop: CASSPRTVGNTEAFF. Written as DNA, the CDR3 is TGTGCCAGCAGCCCCCGAACGGTGGGGAACACTGAAGCTTTCTTT.

This clone was observed once. The rearrangement joins TRBV30 to TRBJ1-4; D unresolved. Trimming left V 4 bases short and J 8 bases short, with 11 bases between. The V gene's germline CDR1 is GTSNPN and CDR2 SVGIG (reference sequence). The CDR3 runs 12 residues. The CDR3 spells CAWMARMEKLFF. The CDR3 DNA reads as TGTGCCTGGATGGCAAGGATGGAAAAACTGTTTTTT.

As regards this clone: This may come from a read error, since a much larger clone is one base off. The V gene is TRBV11-2, the J gene TRBJ2-5; D is ambiguous. Germline CDR1 reads SGHAT; CDR2 reads FQNNGV. Trimming left V 5 bases short and J 2 bases short, with 3 bases between. This CDR3 region has 11 residues. The CDR3: CASSIQETQYF. CDR3 in DNA: TGTGCCAGCAGCATACAAGAGACCCAGTACTTC.

V is TRBV30 and J is TRBJ1-6, with 7 bases that match TRBD1. CDR1 is GTSNPN, CDR2 SVGIG, per germline (reference sequence). The ends lost 4 bases at V and 7 bases at J; junction bases unmatched: 4. This CDR3 has 13 amino acids. CDR3 nucleotide sequence: TGTGCCTGGAAAAACAGGGGAAATTCACCCCTCCACTTT. It translates to CAWKNRGNSPLHF.

The chain combines TRBV28 with TRBJ2-7, with D perhaps TRBD2 (6 bases). V gave up 7 bases and J gave up 5 bases, with 15 bases separating them. The CDR3 has 13 amino acids. Germline V gene sequence: CDR1 MDHEN, CDR2 SYDVKM. The CDR3 loop is CASMGGFLHEQYF. The CDR3 region has the DNA TGTGCCAGCATGGGGGGTTTTTTACACGAGCAGTACTTC.

V usage is TRBV5-1 and J usage is TRBJ1-6; 7 bases agree with TRBD1. Trimming cost V 10 bases and J 6 bases; bases outside gene matches: 10. This CDR3 is built from 14 residues. CDR1 is SGHRS and CDR2 is YFSETQ in the germline V gene. CDR3 residues: CASQPGTANSPLHF. CDR3 sequence (DNA): TGCGCCTCCCAGCCCGGGACAGCTAATTCACCCCTCCACTTT. The full variable domain, its missing parts supplied by reference TRBV5-1 and TRBJ1-6, is KAGVTQTPRYLIKTRGQQVTLSCSPISGHRSVSWYQQTPGQGLQFLFEYFSETQRNKGNFPGRFSGRQFSNSRSEMNVSTLELGDSALYLCASQPGTANSPLHFGNGTRLTVT.

The chain couples TRBV11-2 to TRBJ2-7; perhaps TRBD2 as D (5 bases). Germline V lookup: CDR1 SGHAT, CDR2 FQNNGV. V gave up 3 bases and J gave up 0 bases, with 15 bases separating them. This CDR3 is 16 amino acids long. The CDR3: CASSLSPALASYEQYF. The DNA of the CDR3 is TGTGCCAGCAGCTTGTCCCCGGCCCTAGCCTCCTACGAGCAGTACTTC.

Only a few counts were recorded for this clone. The chain is built from TRBV20-1 and TRBJ2-7; unclear D gene. The V gene's germline CDR1 is DFQATT and CDR2 SNEGSKA (reference sequence). The CDR3 has 11 amino acids. V lost 2 bases to trimming and J lost 4 bases, with 6 bases between them. As DNA, the CDR3 is TGCAGTGCTAGAATGGTATACGAGCAGTACTTC. Its protein product is CSARMVYEQYF.

The chain has TRBV2 and TRBJ2-7, with 15 bases identical to TRBD2. Germline loops: CDR1 SNHLY, CDR2 FYNNEI. Trimming took 8 bases from V and 6 from J; bases not matched to a gene: 5. CDR3 length: 14 amino acids. The CDR3 here is CASRTSGGVGEQYF. The CDR3 coding sequence is TGTGCCAGCCGGACTAGCGGGGGGGTGGGCGAGCAGTACTTC. Filled out from reference TRBV2 and TRBJ2-7, the complete variable domain reads EPEVTQTPSHQVTQMGQEVILRCVPISNHLYFYWYRQILGQKVEFLVSFYNNEISEKSEIFDDQFSVERPDGSNFTLKIRSTKLEDSAMYFCASRTSGGVGEQYFGPGTRLTVT.

A few counts support this clone. This rearrangement joins TRBV6-5 to TRBJ1-1, with D possibly TRBD1 on 5 matching bases. Trimming removed 5 bases from V and 0 bases from J, with 7 bases in between. CDR3 length: 13 residues. Looked up from germline, CDR1 is MNHEY and CDR2 is SVGAGI. This CDR3 reads CASSRQMNTEAFF. In nucleotides, the CDR3 is TGTGCCAGCAGTAGACAGATGAACACTGAAGCTTTCTTT.

This clone has only one observation. The chain combines TRBV10-3 with TRBJ1-1; the D is unclear. The CDR3 covers 15 residues. Germline CDR1 reads ENHRY; CDR2 reads SYGVKD. V lost 0 bases to trimming and J lost 1 base, with 9 bases between them. DNA of the CDR3: TGTGCCATCAGTGAGTCCGGACGGCCGAACACTGAAGCTTTCTTT. Protein: CAISESGRPNTEAFF.

This chain links TRBV25-1 with TRBJ1-6; possibly TRBD1 for D (6 bases). The V end was cut by 6 bases, the J end by 8 bases, with 17 bases between. Germline lookup yields CDR1 MGHDK and CDR2 SYGVNS. This CDR3 contains 15 residues. The CDR3 is CASSQGGAGHSPLHF. In DNA form, the CDR3 reads TGTGCCAGCAGCCAAGGGGGGGCCGGACATTCACCCCTCCACTTT.

The chain couples TRBV6-4 to TRBJ1-2; 9 nucleotides align to TRBD1. This CDR3 spans 15 amino acids. The trim removed 0 bases at V and 4 bases at J, leaving 3 bases unmatched. CDR1 and CDR2 from the germline V gene are MRHNA and SNTAGT. CDR3 amino acids: CASSDSGTGSYGYTF. Here the CDR3 DNA reads TGTGCCAGCAGTGACTCCGGGACAGGGTCCTATGGCTACACCTTC.

This rearrangement joins TRBV5-6 to TRBJ1-6, with D maybe TRBD1 (5 bases). CDR1 SGHDT and CDR2 YYEEEE come from the germline V gene. Trimming pared 4 bases from V and 0 bases from J, leaving 14 bases between. This CDR3 comprises 17 residues. CDR3 protein: CASSNRQPSSYNSPLHF. The CDR3 DNA reads TGTGCCAGCAGCAATCGACAGCCCAGCTCCTATAATTCACCCCTCCACTTT.

The CDR3 nucleotides read TGTGCCAGCACCCTAACCCGGGACAGAGACGAAGGGTTCTTT. Translation gives CASTLTRDRDEGFF. This sequence joins TRBV6-1 and TRBJ1-1; 7 bases are shared with TRBD1. Germline assignment: CDR1 MNHNS and CDR2 SASEGT. J gave up 14 bases and V 7 bases, and 19 bases lay outside the gene matches. The CDR3 contains 14 residues.

This clone is deemed medium-sized. V is TRBV10-3 and J is TRBJ2-7; TRBD1 aligns across 7 bases. The germline CDR1 and CDR2 sequences are ENHRY and SYGVKD. CDR3 length: 12 amino acids. The CDR3 DNA is TGTGCGGCTAGGGGGCCCTCCTACGAGCAGTACTTC. As protein: CAARGPSYEQYF.

J is TRBJ2-7 and V is TRBV9; D perhaps matches TRBD2 (7 bases). The CDR3 extends over 14 amino acids. The germline V gene has CDR1 SGDLS and CDR2 YYNGEE. The V and J ends lost 2 bases and 5 bases respectively, with 14 bases between them. CDR3 sequence reads: CASSVRGALDEQYF. The CDR3 coding sequence is TGTGCCAGCAGCGTCCGGGGGGCTCTCGACGAGCAGTACTTC.

Notes on this clone: The same CDR3 is also encoded by other DNA sequences in this sample. The rearrangement links TRBV6-5 to TRBJ2-5; TRBD1 might be the D (6 bases). The CDR3 is 15 residues long. Germline loops: CDR1 MNHEY, CDR2 SVGAGI. Trimming stripped 0 bases from V and 1 base from J, with 9 bases between. CDR3 sequence reads: CASSYSGTSQETQYF. The CDR3 region has the DNA TGTGCCAGCAGTTACTCTGGGACAAGCCAAGAGACCCAGTACTTC.

This clone showed up just once. J is TRBJ2-7 and V is TRBV15; a weak D match, TRBD2 (7 bases). Germline assignment: CDR1 LNHNV and CDR2 YYDKDF (reference sequence). V lost 5 bases to trimming and J lost 7 bases, with 15 bases between them. CDR3 size: 13 residues. Here the CDR3 reads CATSVGGAGEQYF. Written as DNA, the CDR3 is TGTGCCACCAGCGTAGGGGGGGCAGGGGAGCAGTACTTC.

This rearrangement joins TRBV28 to TRBJ2-7; either TRBD1 or TRBD2 may fit D (6 bases each). V gave up 6 bases and J gave up 1 base, with 25 bases separating them. This CDR3 is built from 18 residues. The V gene's germline CDR1 is MDHEN and CDR2 SYDVKM. CDR3 loop: CASSPPTGFVSGSYEQYF. For the CDR3, the DNA is TGTGCCAGCAGCCCACCCACAGGGTTTGTTAGCGGTTCCTACGAGCAGTACTTC.

For this clone: The junction departs from germline at one end; a sequencing error may be responsible. This sequence joins TRBV2 and TRBJ1-5; D gene ambiguous. Germline CDR1 is SNHLY and CDR2 is FYNNEI. This CDR3 has 15 residues. CDR3 DNA sequence: TGTGCCAGCAGTGATTGGGGTTACGGCAATCGGCCCCAGCATTTT. It translates to CASSDWGYGNRPQHF.

The chain carries TRBV9 and TRBJ1-2; D remains ambiguous. The V gene lost 0 bases and the J gene lost 13 bases, with 10 bases spanning the gap. The length of the CDR3 is 11 residues. The germline CDR1 and CDR2 sequences are SGDLS and YYNGEE. The CDR3 loop is CASSVEGGPTF. CDR3 nucleotides: TGTGCCAGCAGCGTAGAGGGAGGCCCCACCTTC.

The rearrangement joins TRBV7-2 to TRBJ2-7; the D is unclear. Germline CDR1 and CDR2: SGHTA and FQGNSA. Trimming removed 1 base at V and 0 bases at J, with 7 bases between. The CDR3 loop spans 14 amino acids. For the CDR3, the DNA is TGTGCCAGCAGCTTAGATGGAAGCTCCTACGAGCAGTACTTC. Its translation: CASSLDGSSYEQYF.